Below are 4 T cell receptor beta chains sequenced from a single sample in a study of neurological immune-mediated disorders. Time point given: longitudinal time-point 2. TCRdb reanalysed the 5' RACE reads using MiXCR and keeps one entry per CDR3 protein. Counted here are approximately 85,000 distinct CDR3 sequences, around 13% occurring once; the ten biggest clones make up roughly 5%. Sample: PBMCs. The source is a female donor with HTLV-1-associated myelopathy (HAM/TSP).

In this sample, this clonotype turned up many times. The chain combines TRBV5-6 with TRBJ2-7, with a possible D match to TRBD1 (5 bases). The V end was cut by 0 bases, the J end by 6 bases, with 10 bases between. The CDR3 has 13 residues. In germline, CDR1 is SGHDT, CDR2 YYEEEE. The CDR3 loop is CASSLDRRSEQYF. For the CDR3, the DNA is TGTGCCAGCAGCTTGGACAGGCGGAGCGAGCAGTACTTC.

DNA of the CDR3: TGTGCCAGCAGCTTATGTTCGGGTCAAAGTCCCAGCTCTGGGGCCAACGTCCTGACTTTC. It specifies CASSLCSGQSPSSGANVLTF. The chain links TRBV11-2 to TRBJ2-6; D gene unclear. CDR1 SGHAT and CDR2 FQNNGV come from the germline V gene. The CDR3 runs 20 residues. V was trimmed by 2 bases and J by 0 bases, leaving 20 bases between them.

This clonotype came up many times. The V and J genes are TRBV7-9 and TRBJ2-7, with a possible D match to TRBD2 (6 bases). The germline gives CDR1 SEHNR, CDR2 FQNEAQ (reference sequence). Trimming shortened V by 0 bases and J by 0 bases, and 12 bases separated the two germline ends. This CDR3 contains 16 residues. The CDR3 spells CASSLAPGLTSYEQYF. CDR3 DNA: TGTGCCAGCAGCTTAGCGCCGGGACTCACCTCCTACGAGCAGTACTTC.

This clonotype was found many times. The V gene is TRBV5-1, the J gene TRBJ2-7; D gene ambiguous. Germline CDR1 SGHRS, CDR2 YFSETQ. CDR3 size: 18 residues. Trimming removed 0 bases from V and 1 base from J, with 20 bases in between. CDR3 coding DNA: TGCGCCAGCAGCTTGGTCTCTGCAGGATTGATGGGGTCCTACGAGCAGTACTTC. Amino acid sequence: CASSLVSAGLMGSYEQYF.